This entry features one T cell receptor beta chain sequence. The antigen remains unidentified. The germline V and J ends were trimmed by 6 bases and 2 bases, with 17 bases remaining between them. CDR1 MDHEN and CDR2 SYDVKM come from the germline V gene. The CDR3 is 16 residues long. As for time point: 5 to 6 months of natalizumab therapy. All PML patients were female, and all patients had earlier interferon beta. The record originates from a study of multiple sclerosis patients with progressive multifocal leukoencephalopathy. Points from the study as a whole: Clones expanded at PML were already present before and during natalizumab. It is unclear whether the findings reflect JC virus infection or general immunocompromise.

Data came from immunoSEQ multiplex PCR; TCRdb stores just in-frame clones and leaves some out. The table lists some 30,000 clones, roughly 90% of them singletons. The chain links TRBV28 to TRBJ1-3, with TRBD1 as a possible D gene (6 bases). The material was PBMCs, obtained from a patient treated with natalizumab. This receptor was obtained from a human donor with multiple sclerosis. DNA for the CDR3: TGTGCCAGCAGCGTAGGGGGGAGATTCGCTGGAAACACCATATATTTT. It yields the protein CASSVGGRFAGNTIYF.